Each of the 20 T cell receptor beta chains below was sequenced from the same sample in a study of lymphopenia after photon versus proton radiotherapy. The repertoire was sequenced with immunoSEQ multiplex PCR; TCRdb's copy has only in-frame clones and lacks some. The sample contains around 59,000 clones, less than 85% of which appear only once. This sample comprised peripheral blood, obtained from a patient treated with proton-based radiotherapy. Receptor source: a man between 60 and 75 years old with pancreatic cancer.

The rearrangement joins TRBV5-4 to TRBJ2-2; 7 bases match TRBD2. This CDR3 has 16 residues. The V segment lost 4 bases and the J segment 6 bases; nucleotides outside the gene matches: 12. From germline, CDR1 is SGHNT and CDR2 YYREEE (reference sequence). Written as DNA, the CDR3 is TGTGCCAGCAGCCATCCTAGCGGACCCTCCCCCGGGGAGCTGTTTTTT. It specifies CASSHPSGPSPGELFF.

This clone was observed a handful of times. The chain carries TRBV7-8 and TRBJ2-2, with D unresolved. CDR1 and CDR2 (germline): SGHVS, FQNEAQ. This CDR3 has 16 amino acids. Trimming took 0 bases from V and 4 from J, leaving 12 bases between them. The CDR3 nucleotides are TGTGCCAGCAGCTTAGCCGCAACGAAGAGCACCGGGGAGCTGTTTTTT. Protein: CASSLAATKSTGELFF. The full variable domain, completed using reference TRBV7-8 and TRBJ2-2, is GAGVSQSPRYKVAKRGQDVALRCDPISGHVSLFWYQQALGQGPEFLTYFQNEAQLDKSGLPSDRFFAERPEGSVSTLKIQRTQQEDSAVYLCASSLAATKSTGELFFGEGSRLTVL.

The chain uses TRBV6-6 and TRBJ2-7; D may be TRBD1 (6 bases). Per germline, CDR1 MNHNY and CDR2 SVGAGI (reference sequence). The CDR3 has 14 residues. Trimming shortened V by 6 bases and J by 0 bases, and 12 bases separated the two germline ends. The DNA of the CDR3 is TGTGCCAGCAGAACACAGGGAAGCTCCTACGAGCAGTACTTC. This translates into CASRTQGSSYEQYF.

The chain links TRBV2 to TRBJ2-7; the D is unclear. Between the trimmed V and J ends, which lost 6 bases and 6 bases, there was a span of 18 bases. Germline V CDR1 and CDR2: SNHLY, FYNNEI. This CDR3 has 14 residues. DNA for the CDR3: TGTGCCAGCAGCGCCAGACTCCAAGTACGCGAGCAGTACTTC. Translated, it gives CASSARLQVREQYF.

J is TRBJ1-2 and V is TRBV7-2; D call uncertain. This CDR3 has 13 amino acids. Germline loops: CDR1 SGHTA, CDR2 FQGNSA. V was shortened by 3 bases and J by 8 bases, with 13 bases between the two germline ends. The CDR3 bases are TGTGCCAGCAGCTTCCGAGGGTCGAGCGGCTACACCTTC. Its protein is CASSFRGSSGYTF.

The V gene is TRBV9, the J gene TRBJ2-1; TRBD1 or TRBD2 may be the D gene (5 bases each). Trimming took off 1 base at V and 0 bases at J, with 29 bases between the two ends. The CDR3 has 22 residues. Germline-derived CDR1 and CDR2 are SGDLS and YYNGEE. The CDR3 sequence: CASSVNIRGQGEVAPSYNEQFF. CDR3 DNA sequence: TGTGCCAGCAGCGTAAATATCCGAGGGCAGGGTGAAGTGGCACCCTCCTACAATGAGCAGTTCTTC.

This chain connects TRBV28 to TRBJ1-2; the D is unclear. CDR1 MDHEN and CDR2 SYDVKM come from the germline V gene. The V end was cut by 6 bases, the J end by 4 bases, with 9 bases between. This CDR3 spans 12 amino acids. In DNA, the CDR3 is TGTGCCAGCAGCCCGGACGTCTATGGCTACACCTTC. Translating it yields CASSPDVYGYTF.

The chain carries TRBV5-1 and TRBJ1-4; 12 bases map to TRBD1. The CDR3 length is 15 residues. Germline-derived CDR1 and CDR2 are SGHRS and YFSETQ. V dropped 6 bases and J dropped 7; count of bases not matched to a gene: 7. CDR3 protein: CASNPGQGAREKLFF. The CDR3 DNA reads as TGCGCCAGCAACCCGGGACAGGGGGCGCGTGAAAAACTGTTTTTT.

J is TRBJ2-3 and V is TRBV27; maybe TRBD2 (5 bases). There are 15 residues in the CDR3. The ends were cut back, 3 bases at V and 1 base at J, with 11 bases in the middle. Germline CDR1 MNHEY, CDR2 SMNVEV (reference sequence). CDR3 coding DNA: TGTGCCAGCAGTTTGAGAGGGTACGGCACAGATACGCAGTATTTT. Translated, it gives CASSLRGYGTDTQYF.

This clone was found once. V is TRBV7-2 and J is TRBJ2-2, with TRBD1 as a possible D gene (6 bases). Trimming took off 2 bases at V and 6 bases at J, with 7 bases between the two ends. Germline loops: CDR1 SGHTA, CDR2 FQGNSA. The CDR3 has 13 amino acids. The CDR3 is CASSLQGSGELFF. CDR3 nucleotides: TGTGCCAGCAGCTTACAGGGGTCCGGGGAGCTGTTTTTT.

The chain has TRBV19 and TRBJ2-1; 8 nucleotides align to TRBD1. The CDR3 runs to 17 residues. After removal of 1 base from V and 6 bases from J, the junction contained 11 bases not matched to a gene. Germline CDR1 reads LNHDA; CDR2 reads SQIVND (reference sequence). The CDR3 reads CASSIVAATGVPNEQFF. The CDR3 region has the DNA TGTGCCAGTAGTATAGTTGCCGCGACAGGGGTCCCCAATGAGCAGTTCTTC.

The CDR3 here is CATGFLTDTQYF. The CDR3, as DNA: TGTGCCACGGGTTTCCTCACAGATACGCAGTATTTT. The J gene is TRBJ2-3, the V gene TRBV28; D remains ambiguous. The CDR3 extends over 12 amino acids. In germline, CDR1 is MDHEN, CDR2 SYDVKM. The V gene lost 10 bases and the J gene lost 2 bases, with 10 bases spanning the gap.

The J gene is TRBJ2-1, the V gene TRBV28; D gene unclear. V lost 5 bases and J lost 4, with 12 bases in between. The CDR3 has 14 amino acids. CDR1 is MDHEN, CDR2 SYDVKM, per germline. The CDR3 nucleotides are TGTGCCAGCAGTCTCGTGGTGAGATACAATGAGCAGTTCTTC. Protein product: CASSLVVRYNEQFF.

J is TRBJ2-2 and V is TRBV10-3; D is unclear. Per germline, CDR1 ENHRY and CDR2 SYGVKD. Deletions cut 10 bases from V and 4 bases from J, with 16 bases between. This CDR3 has 14 residues. The CDR3: CATGTPPGTGELFF. The CDR3 nucleotides are TGTGCCACTGGTACTCCACCGGGCACCGGGGAGCTGTTTTTT.

V gene TRBV9 combines with J gene TRBJ1-3, with D possibly TRBD1 on 5 matching bases. CDR3 length equals 16 residues. Germline CDR1 and CDR2: SGDLS and YYNGEE. The ends were cut back, 3 bases at V and 4 bases at J, with 17 bases in the middle. CDR3 residues: CASSAGRATSGNTIYF. CDR3 coding DNA: TGTGCCAGCAGCGCGGGCAGGGCAACCTCCGGAAACACCATATATTTT.

This chain links TRBV10-3 with TRBJ2-7; D unresolved. Germline V lookup: CDR1 ENHRY, CDR2 SYGVKD. This CDR3 comprises 8 residues. V lost 11 bases and J 12 bases, leaving 11 bases between the germline ends. The CDR3 spells CARLGPYF. The CDR3 bases are TGTGCCCGCCTTGGGCCGTACTTC.

The chain carries TRBV7-2 and TRBJ2-7, with 9 bases that match TRBD1. J gave up 6 bases and V 5 bases, and 8 bases lay outside the gene matches. The CDR3 is 14 amino acids. Germline CDR1 SGHTA, CDR2 FQGNSA. The CDR3 nucleotides are TGTGCCAGCAGCGTCGGGACAGGGAACCTCGAGCAGTACTTC. As protein: CASSVGTGNLEQYF.

This clone has just one count. The chain joins TRBV5-6 to TRBJ1-5, with TRBD1 identical over 7 bases. Looked up from germline, CDR1 is SGHDT and CDR2 is YYEEEE. Unmatched junction bases numbered 7, after V lost 4 bases and J lost 6 bases. This CDR3 is 14 amino acids long. This CDR3 reads CASSRRQGGQPQHF. In DNA form, the CDR3 reads TGTGCCAGCAGCCGCAGACAGGGTGGTCAGCCCCAGCATTTT.

This clone has just one count. The J gene is TRBJ1-1, the V gene TRBV7-8, with TRBD1 identical over 10 bases. The CDR3 runs to 16 residues. Trimming took 5 bases from V and 11 from J; bases not matched to a gene: 17. CDR1 SGHVS and CDR2 FQNEAQ come from the germline V gene. DNA of the CDR3: TGTGCCAGCAGCCAGCACGGGACAGGGGTTTCCCGTTCGGCTTTCTTT. Protein sequence: CASSQHGTGVSRSAFF.

The chain carries TRBV28 and TRBJ2-3, with D possibly being TRBD2 (6 bases). Looked up from germline, CDR1 is MDHEN and CDR2 is SYDVKM. V lost 3 bases, J lost 4 bases, and 14 bases lay in between. The CDR3 length is 15 residues. CDR3 bases: TGTGCCAGCAGTTTTGCGGGATCGCTGTCAGATACGCAGTATTTT. Translated, it gives CASSFAGSLSDTQYF.